The clone carrying this TCR beta chain was seen just once. The record originates from a study of T cell responses to AZD1222 COVID-19 vaccine. Sequenced by immunoSEQ multiplex PCR; TCRdb stores in-frame clones only, minus some. Here the sample spans 160,000 or so clones, over 90% being singletons. From germline, CDR1 is SGHAT and CDR2 FQNNGV. V shed 0 bases and J shed 6 bases, with 8 bases lying between them. The CDR3 is 13 amino acids. This chain links TRBV11-2 with TRBJ1-1, with D possibly TRBD1 on 5 matching bases. This clonotype was obtained from an adult who received the AZD1222 COVID-19 vaccine. This sample comprised peripheral blood, obtained 28 days after the second AZD1222 dose. Written as DNA, the CDR3 is TGTGCCAGCAGCTTAGATCGCAGGGCTGAAGCTTTCTTT. It specifies CASSLDRRAEAFF. The variable domain in full, with the rest retrieved from reference TRBV11-2 and TRBJ1-1, is EAGVAQSPRYKIIEKRQSVAFWCNPISGHATLYWYQQILGQGPKLLIQFQNNGVVDDSQLPKDRFSAERLKGVDSTLKIQPAKLEDSAVYLCASSLDRRAEAFFGQGTRLTVV.